This passage covers 27 T cell receptor beta chains from one sample sequenced in a study of cytomegalovirus exposure and HLA in healthy donors. Method: immunoSEQ multiplex PCR; TCRdb's copy keeps in-frame clones and lacks some. The table shows 200,000 to 300,000 clones, with around nine tenths occurring only once. Input material: PBMCs. The origin of the receptors is a man younger than 35 in good health and CMV-seronegative.

This chain connects TRBV5-1 to TRBJ1-2; 8 bases are a match to TRBD1. The CDR3 loop spans 15 amino acids. The V gene's germline CDR1 is SGHRS and CDR2 YFSETQ. V shed 3 bases and J 8 bases; nucleotides not matched to a gene: 12. CDR3 sequence (DNA): TGCGCCAGCAGCTCCAGCCGCAGGGGGCTGGAGGGCTACACCTTC. It specifies CASSSSRRGLEGYTF.

V usage is TRBV27 and J usage is TRBJ1-5, with D hard to call. Trimming left V 6 bases short and J 3 bases short, with 12 bases between. CDR3 length: 14 residues. The germline V gene encodes CDR1 MNHEY and CDR2 SMNVEV (reference sequence). This CDR3 is CASSERGYNQPQHF. CDR3 sequence (DNA): TGTGCCAGCAGCGAACGAGGGTACAATCAGCCCCAGCATTTT.

The genes are TRBV30 and TRBJ2-7; unclear D gene. Germline CDR1 and CDR2: GTSNPN and SVGIG (reference sequence). V was clipped by 1 base and J by 6 bases, with 16 bases between them. The CDR3 extends over 14 amino acids. CDR3 sequence: CAWSENSLSSEQYF. The CDR3 DNA sequence: TGTGCCTGGAGTGAGAATAGCCTGTCGAGCGAGCAGTACTTC.

The gene calls are TRBV18 and TRBJ1-6, with 8 bases that match TRBD1. Germline-derived CDR1 and CDR2 are KGHSH and LQKENI. V dropped 5 bases and J dropped 7; count of bases not matched to a gene: 7. The CDR3 has 15 amino acids. In DNA form, the CDR3 reads TGTGCCAGCTCATCGACAGGGGAAGGGAATTCACCCCTCCACTTT. This sequence encodes CASSSTGEGNSPLHF. Together with reference TRBV18 and TRBJ1-6, the CDR3 gives the full variable domain: NAGVMQNPRHLVRRRGQEARLRCSPMKGHSHVYWYRQLPEEGLKFMVYLQKENIIDESGMPKERFSAEFPKEGPSILRIQQVVRGDSAAYFCASSSTGEGNSPLHFGNGTRLTVT.

The chain couples TRBV5-4 to TRBJ2-3, with D perhaps TRBD2 (5 bases). This CDR3 has 13 residues. V dropped 2 bases and J dropped 4 bases, with 8 bases sitting between them. Germline V gives CDR1 SGHNT, CDR2 YYREEE (reference sequence). CDR3 amino acids: CASSLGRSDTQYF. CDR3 in DNA: TGTGCCAGCAGCTTAGGGAGATCAGATACGCAGTATTTT.

Only one count was recorded for this clone. A junction end diverges from the germline sequence, so it may reflect a read error. CDR3 coding DNA: TGTGCCAGCAGCAACCCGGGACTAGCGGGAGGGGGAGACTTC. As protein: CASSNPGLAGGGDF. V and J are TRBV11-2 and TRBJ2-7; TRBD2 matches 16 bases. The CDR3 spans 14 residues. Germline CDR1 SGHAT, CDR2 FQNNGV.

In DNA form, the CDR3 reads TGTGCCAGCAGTCCGGACAGGGGGGCCTACAATGAGCAGTTCTTC. Amino acids: CASSPDRGAYNEQFF. The J gene is TRBJ2-1, the V gene TRBV11-3; the match to TRBD1 covers 10 bases. The length of the CDR3 is 15 residues. The V segment lost 6 bases and the J segment 2 bases; nucleotides outside the gene matches: 4. Germline CDR1 is SGHNT and CDR2 is YENEEA.

Comment on this clone: The same CDR3 also results from other DNA sequences found in this sample. The chain joins TRBV7-2 to TRBJ1-6, with unresolved D. V was trimmed by 3 bases and J by 7 bases, leaving 7 bases between them. CDR3 length equals 13 residues. Germline V gives CDR1 SGHTA, CDR2 FQGNSA. CDR3 region: CASSLGRNSPLHF. Here the CDR3 DNA reads TGTGCCAGCAGCTTGGGCCGCAATTCACCCCTCCACTTT.

This chain connects TRBV19 to TRBJ2-2; 12 bases line up with TRBD2. This CDR3 has 13 residues. The germline gives CDR1 LNHDA, CDR2 SQIVND (reference sequence). This CDR3 is CRLAGDSAGELFF. Written as DNA, the CDR3 is TGTCGACTAGCGGGGGATTCCGCCGGGGAGCTGTTTTTT. The entire variable domain, with the rest obtained from reference TRBV19 and TRBJ2-2, is as follows: DGGITQSPKYLFRKEGQNVTLSCEQNLNHDAMYWYRQDPGQGLRLIYYSQIVNDFQKGDIAEGYSVSREKKESFPLTVTSAQKNPTAFYLCRLAGDSAGELFFGEGSRLTVL.

Only a few counts were recorded for this clone. The V gene is TRBV11-2, the J gene TRBJ1-6; 9 bases match TRBD1. The germline V gene has CDR1 SGHAT and CDR2 FQNNGV. The CDR3 consists of 14 residues. The ends lost 7 bases at V and 6 bases at J; junction bases unmatched: 4. CDR3: CASTLGQGNSPLHF. The CDR3 coding sequence is TGTGCCAGCACCTTGGGACAGGGTAATTCACCCCTCCACTTT.

V gene TRBV29-1 combines with J gene TRBJ1-2; D unclear. This CDR3 region has 11 residues. Trimming removed 2 bases at V and 5 bases at J, with 6 bases between. Germline loops: CDR1 SQVTM, CDR2 ANQGSEA. In nucleotides, the CDR3 is TGCAGCGTTGAACAGGTATATGGCTACACCTTC. Its translation is CSVEQVYGYTF.

The chain joins TRBV28 to TRBJ1-5; D gene unclear. This CDR3 has 11 amino acids. Germline V gene data show CDR1 as MDHEN and CDR2 as SYDVKM. The germline V and J ends were trimmed by 8 bases and 9 bases, with 11 bases remaining between them. DNA of the CDR3: TGTGCCAGCCGTTCGTCGTGGCCCCAGCATTTT. Its translation: CASRSSWPQHF.

The chain joins TRBV4-1 to TRBJ1-2; D is unresolved. Germline CDR1 reads MGHRA; CDR2 reads YSYEKL. This CDR3 region has 14 residues. The V and J ends lost 4 bases and 3 bases respectively, with 12 bases between them. This chain's CDR3 is CASSRLEGDYGYTF. The CDR3, as DNA: TGCGCCAGCAGCCGCCTCGAAGGAGACTATGGCTACACCTTC.

Concerning this clone: At one boundary the junction diverges from the germline segment, which might be a read error. J is TRBJ1-2 and V is TRBV7-7; D gene ambiguous. The CDR3 length is 15 residues. Germline values: CDR1 SSHAT, CDR2 FNYEAQ (reference sequence). CDR3 protein: CASSSDVPPNYGYTF. The CDR3 region has the DNA TGTGCTAGCAGCAGCGACGTCCCCCCTAACTATGGCTACACCTTC.

The V and J genes are TRBV7-9 and TRBJ1-4, with D possibly being TRBD1 (5 bases). This CDR3 region has 13 residues. Per germline, CDR1 SEHNR and CDR2 FQNEAQ (reference sequence). V lost 5 bases and J lost 3, with 7 bases in between. The CDR3 bases are TGTGCCAGCAGCCAGGGATCTAATGAAAAACTGTTTTTT. This sequence encodes CASSQGSNEKLFF.

The chain recombines TRBV7-3 with TRBJ2-3, with 8 bases identical to TRBD2. J gave up 4 bases and V 5 bases, and 14 bases lay outside the gene matches. The CDR3 is 17 amino acids. CDR1 and CDR2 (germline): SGHTA, FQGTGA. The CDR3 spells CASSTLRGAGAADTQYF. In DNA form, the CDR3 reads TGTGCCAGCAGCACCCTCCGGGGAGCGGGAGCAGCAGATACGCAGTATTTT.

There are a few counts of this clone. The chain has TRBV19 and TRBJ1-1, with TRBD1 identical over 8 bases. The CDR3 covers 14 residues. In germline, CDR1 is LNHDA, CDR2 SQIVND (reference sequence). The V gene end was trimmed by 3 bases and the J gene end by 6 bases; junction bases not matched to a gene: 6. CDR3 sequence (DNA): TGTGCCAGTAGTATGACAGGGGTTTTTCCTGAAGCTTTCTTT. It yields the protein CASSMTGVFPEAFF.

The chain carries TRBV9 and TRBJ2-1, with 12 bases fitting TRBD2. Germline V CDR1 and CDR2: SGDLS, YYNGEE. The trim removed 0 bases at V and 7 bases at J, leaving 8 bases unmatched. The CDR3 runs to 17 residues. Here the CDR3 DNA reads TGTGCCAGCAGCGTAGCGGTCCCTAGCGGGGGGGCTAATGAGCAGTTCTTC. The encoded protein is CASSVAVPSGGANEQFF.

This clone was recorded once. V is TRBV7-2 and J is TRBJ1-2; no clear D. The CDR3 runs to 11 residues. Germline V gene sequence: CDR1 SGHTA, CDR2 FQGNSA. V shed 5 bases and J shed 7 bases, with 8 bases lying between them. The CDR3 is CASSPTLGYTF. CDR3 bases: TGTGCCAGCAGCCCGACTCTTGGCTACACCTTC.

This clone was seen repeatedly, ten times or more. The V call is TRBV15, the J call TRBJ2-7; D is ambiguous. CDR3 size: 13 residues. Trimming took off 0 bases at V and 4 bases at J, with 7 bases between the two ends. CDR1 is LNHNV, CDR2 YYDKDF, per germline (reference sequence). The CDR3 nucleotides are TGTGCCACCAGCAGAGATCTTATGTACGAGCAGTACTTC. Its protein is CATSRDLMYEQYF.

The chain joins TRBV6-5 to TRBJ2-5, with D unclear. CDR3 length equals 14 residues. Germline V gene lookup returns CDR1 MNHEY and CDR2 SVGAGI. V was clipped by 0 bases and J by 8 bases, with 13 bases between them. The CDR3 loop reads CASSYSTLLETQYF. The CDR3 DNA sequence: TGTGCCAGCAGTTACTCGACGCTCCTAGAAACCCAGTACTTC.

This chain connects TRBV29-1 to TRBJ1-2, with 8 bases lining up with TRBD1. J gave up 3 bases and V 6 bases, and 3 bases lay outside the gene matches. CDR3 length: 12 residues. Germline CDR1 and CDR2: SQVTM and ANQGSEA. CDR3 in DNA: TGCAGCGTGGGGACAGGTGACTATGGCTACACCTTC. Amino acid sequence: CSVGTGDYGYTF.

The genes are TRBV15 and TRBJ1-1; 9 nucleotides align to TRBD1. The CDR3 spans 16 residues. Trimming removed 0 bases from V and 5 bases from J; junction bases left unmatched: 7. CDR1 and CDR2 (germline): LNHNV, YYDKDF (reference sequence). The CDR3 bases are TGTGCCACCAGCAGAGATAACAGGGGGCGCGAAACTGAAGCTTTCTTT. Translating gives CATSRDNRGRETEAFF.

The chain recombines TRBV2 with TRBJ1-5; D gene uncertain. This CDR3 contains 14 residues. V shed 1 base and J shed 3 bases, with 7 bases lying between them. Per the germline V gene, CDR1 is SNHLY and CDR2 is FYNNEI. DNA of the CDR3: TGTGCCAGCAGTGAAGGGCAGAACAATCAGCCCCAGCATTTT. Translation: CASSEGQNNQPQHF.

The chain carries TRBV6-1 and TRBJ2-3; maybe TRBD2 (5 bases). The CDR3 covers 16 residues. CDR1 is MNHNS, CDR2 SASEGT, per germline. Trimming took 4 bases from V and 3 from J, leaving 17 bases between them. CDR3 DNA: TGTGCCAGCAGTGGGAGAGGGTTCGGGTTGACAGATACGCAGTATTTT. Translated: CASSGRGFGLTDTQYF.

V and J are TRBV5-4 and TRBJ2-7, with TRBD1 identical over 9 bases. The CDR3 sequence is 12 residues long. Trimming cost V 4 bases and J 12 bases; bases outside gene matches: 8. Germline V gene data show CDR1 as SGHNT and CDR2 as YYREEE (reference sequence). The CDR3 DNA reads as TGTGCCAGCAGCCAGGACAGGGGAGGACGGTACTTC. It is translated as CASSQDRGGRYF.

CDR3 nucleotide sequence: TGCGCCAGCAGCCATTACAGGGAAGCTTTCTTT. This translates into CASSHYREAFF. The chain employs TRBV4-3 and TRBJ1-1, with D possibly matching TRBD1 (5 bases). CDR1 is LGHNA, CDR2 YSLEER, per germline. CDR3 length equals 11 residues. Trimming removed 3 bases at V and 8 bases at J, with 7 bases between.